A selection of T cell receptor beta chains follows, all from one sample in a study of blood T cell repertoires in COVID-19. TCRdb keeps only in-frame clones here, not all; method: immunoSEQ multiplex PCR. The sample has roughly 32,000 clones, 70% to 80% seen once. Sequences were obtained from peripheral blood. These receptors were collected from a human donor in a cohort sampled during active COVID-19. CDR3s include the opening cysteine and the closing phenylalanine or tryptophan. Each record gives: clone size, J gene, V gene, D gene, CDR3 protein, CDR3 DNA. A D gene is named only where the DNA matches it firmly. Size is omitted from some rows. Given values are once, few, many or a class for expanded clones.

>.|TRBJ2-5|TRBV28|.
CASSLSGWEQETQYF
TGTGCCAGCAGTTTATCGGGGTGGGAACAAGAGACCCAGTACTTC
>few|TRBJ2-7|TRBV7-2|TRBD2
CASSLFGTSGSYEQYF
TGTGCCAGCAGCCTATTTGGGACTAGCGGGAGCTACGAGCAGTACTTC
>.|TRBJ2-2|TRBV19|TRBD2
CASSTTSGGARRAGELFF
TGTGCCAGTAGTACCACTAGCGGGGGGGCTCGACGGGCCGGGGAGCTGTTTTTT
>.|TRBJ2-5|TRBV7-3|TRBD1
CASSPTGGVETQYF
TGTGCCAGCAGCCCCACAGGGGGCGTCGAGACCCAGTACTTC
>.|TRBJ2-1|TRBV10-3|TRBD2
CAIRVAGGPGNEQFF
TGTGCCATCAGAGTAGCGGGAGGGCCGGGGAATGAGCAGTTCTTC
>.|TRBJ2-5|TRBV14|.
CASSQAGTFLQETQYF
TGTGCCAGCAGCCAGGCCGGGACTTTCCTACAAGAGACCCAGTACTTC
>.|TRBJ2-5|TRBV7-6|.
CASGVGFGETQYF
TGTGCCAGCGGAGTTGGGTTTGGGGAGACCCAGTACTTC
>once|TRBJ2-3|TRBV7-3|TRBD2
CASSRGTSGKDTQYF
TGTGCCAGCAGCCGAGGGACTAGCGGGAAAGATACGCAGTATTTT
>once|TRBJ1-6|TRBV19|.
CASIGGFNSPLHF
TGTGCCAGTATAGGAGGGTTTAATTCACCCCTCCACTTT
>.|TRBJ2-5|TRBV6-7|.
CASSYSPVQETQYF
TGTGCCAGCAGTTACTCCCCGGTTCAAGAGACCCAGTACTTC
>.|TRBJ1-1|TRBV10-3|.
CAIRGGGEAFF
TGTGCCATCAGGGGGGGAGGTGAAGCTTTCTTT
>.|TRBJ2-2|TRBV5-4|.
CASSFGVGTTGELFF
TGTGCCAGCAGCTTCGGGGTGGGCACCACCGGGGAGCTGTTTTTT
>few|TRBJ2-7|TRBV14|.
CASSQAGQGNRYEQYF
TGTGCCAGCAGCCAAGCCGGGCAGGGAAATCGCTACGAGCAGTACTTC
>.|TRBJ2-1|TRBV7-8|TRBD2
CASSPIRLAFYNEQFF
TGTGCCAGCAGCCCCATCCGACTAGCCTTCTACAATGAGCAGTTCTTC
>once|TRBJ2-7|TRBV24-1|.
CATSDLVTKADSGYEQYF
TGTGCCACCAGTGATTTGGTTACTAAGGCAGACTCGGGGTACGAGCAGTACTTC
>.|TRBJ1-5|TRBV10-3|.
CAISDRGNQPQHF
TGTGCCATCAGTGACAGAGGGAATCAGCCCCAGCATTTT
>.|TRBJ2-7|TRBV7-2|TRBD1
CASSSYRGAYEQYF
TGTGCCAGCAGCTCCTACAGGGGGGCCTACGAGCAGTACTTC
>few|TRBJ2-1|TRBV28|TRBD2
CASSSPASGLRHEQFF
TGTGCCAGCAGTTCCCCCGCTAGCGGATTGAGGCATGAGCAGTTCTTC
>.|TRBJ2-1|TRBV6-5|.
CASSLQGAGNNEQFF
TGTGCCAGCAGTTTACAGGGAGCAGGTAACAATGAGCAGTTCTTC
>.|TRBJ1-1|TRBV5-4|.
CASRPLQGSGTEAFF
TGTGCCAGCAGACCGCTCCAGGGGTCGGGGACTGAAGCTTTCTTT
>.|TRBJ2-3|TRBV3-1/TRBV3-2|TRBD2
CASSQVGWREGRTDTQYF
TGTGCCAGCAGCCAAGTGGGGTGGCGGGAGGGCCGCACAGATACGCAGTATTTT
>few|TRBJ2-1|TRBV4-3|TRBD2
CASSQDLVASGYNEQFF
TGCGCCAGCAGCCAAGATCTTGTCGCTAGCGGGTACAATGAGCAGTTCTTC
>.|TRBJ2-6|TRBV19|.
CASSIMGASGANVLTF
TGTGCCAGTAGTATTATGGGGGCATCTGGGGCCAACGTCCTGACTTTC
>.|TRBJ2-1|TRBV18|TRBD1
CASSPQLRTGDNEQFF
TGTGCCAGCTCACCTCAATTAAGGACAGGGGACAATGAGCAGTTCTTC
>.|TRBJ2-7|TRBV27|TRBD1
CASRHQSGTGKGPSEQYF
TGTGCCAGCAGACACCAGTCCGGGACAGGAAAAGGTCCCTCTGAGCAGTACTTC
>.|TRBJ2-2|TRBV5-5|.
CASSFRDMGATTGELFF
TGTGCCAGCAGCTTTCGCGACATGGGGGCGACCACCGGGGAGCTGTTTTTT
>.|TRBJ2-5|TRBV19|TRBD1
CASSTSGGLLETQYF
TGTGCCAGTAGTACGTCAGGGGGCCTGTTAGAGACCCAGTACTTC
>.|TRBJ1-2|TRBV19|TRBD1
CASKTRDRGNYGYTF
TGTGCCAGTAAAACCCGGGACAGGGGTAACTATGGCTACACCTTC
>.|TRBJ2-1|TRBV7-3|TRBD1
CASSLTGDRIRNEQFF
TGTGCCAGCAGCTTAACGGGGGACAGAATACGCAATGAGCAGTTCTTC
>.|TRBJ1-5|TRBV5-6|.
CASSSYDSNQPQHF
TGTGCCAGCAGCTCCTACGATAGCAATCAGCCCCAGCATTTT
>.|TRBJ2-7|TRBV18|TRBD2
CASSTSGRVSYEQYF
TGTGCCAGCTCAACTAGCGGGAGGGTCTCCTACGAGCAGTACTTC
>.|TRBJ2-1|TRBV7-3|TRBD2
CASSLGPSGLNEQFF
TGTGCCAGCAGCCTAGGGCCTAGCGGACTTAATGAGCAGTTCTTC
>.|TRBJ2-7|TRBV6-2/TRBV6-3|.
CASSYSRVHEQYF
TGTGCCAGCAGTTACTCCAGGGTCCACGAGCAGTACTTC
>.|TRBJ2-3|TRBV21-1|.
CASSKALLASGASSTDTQYF
TGTGCCAGCAGCAAAGCGCTGTTGGCTAGCGGGGCCTCTAGCACAGATACGCAGTATTTT
>.|TRBJ1-1|TRBV18|TRBD1
CASSLRTGENTEAFF
TGTGCCAGCTCCCTAAGGACAGGTGAGAACACTGAAGCTTTCTTT
>few|TRBJ1-3|TRBV5-1|.
CASRLGPGGTIYF
TGCGCCAGCAGATTGGGGCCGGGAGGCACCATATATTTT
>.|TRBJ2-3|TRBV6-8|.
CASSFLGRDFVADTQYF
TGTGCCAGCAGTTTTCTGGGTAGGGACTTTGTGGCAGATACGCAGTATTTT
>.|TRBJ2-1|TRBV20-1|TRBD2
CSASSSGGASEQFF
TGCAGTGCTAGTTCTAGCGGGGGGGCCTCTGAGCAGTTCTTC
>.|TRBJ1-3|TRBV6-4|.
CALEVSGNTIYF
TGTGCTCTGGAGGTCTCTGGAAACACCATATATTTT
>.|TRBJ2-2|TRBV7-3|TRBD1
CASSLQGQGRLFF
TGTGCCAGCAGCTTACAGGGACAGGGGCGGCTGTTTTTT
>few|TRBJ2-2|TRBV12-3/TRBV12-4|.
CASTSLGTGELFF
TGTGCCAGCACCTCCCTAGGTACCGGGGAGCTGTTTTTT
>.|TRBJ1-2|TRBV19|TRBD1
CASSSQGAASYGYTF
TGTGCCAGTAGTTCTCAGGGGGCCGCTTCATATGGCTACACCTTC
>.|TRBJ1-4|TRBV30|.
CAWSNGAANEKLFF
TGTGCCTGGAGTAATGGGGCAGCTAATGAAAAACTGTTTTTT
>once|TRBJ2-1|TRBV3-1/TRBV3-2|TRBD2
CASSQDLLAGGPSSYNEQFF
TGTGCCAGCAGCCAAGATTTGCTAGCGGGAGGGCCTAGCTCCTACAATGAGCAGTTCTTC
>.|TRBJ2-1|TRBV10-3|TRBD1
CAISGQGFNEQFF
TGTGCCATCAGCGGACAGGGCTTCAATGAGCAGTTCTTC
>.|TRBJ1-3|TRBV15|.
CATSRDSGLENTIYF
TGTGCCACCAGCAGAGATTCGGGTCTCGAAAACACCATATATTTT
>.|TRBJ2-2|TRBV19|.
CASIQNSGFANTGELFF
TGTGCCAGTATCCAAAACTCGGGGTTCGCGAACACCGGGGAGCTGTTTTTT
>once|TRBJ2-2|TRBV19|.
CASSNPQFDRLTGELFF
TGTGCCAGTAGTAACCCACAATTCGACAGGCTGACCGGGGAGCTGTTTTTT
>.|TRBJ1-1|TRBV11-2|.
CASSLSGNTEAFF
TGTGCCAGCAGCCTGTCGGGGAACACTGAAGCTTTCTTT
>once|TRBJ2-2|TRBV3-1/TRBV3-2|TRBD2
CASSQPSGPNTGELFF
TGTGCCAGCAGCCAACCTAGCGGGCCGAACACCGGGGAGCTGTTTTTT
>.|TRBJ1-2|TRBV6-5|TRBD1
CASSYSIRGRGQGYTF
TGTGCCAGCAGTTACTCCATCCGGGGCAGGGGGCAAGGCTACACCTTC
>few|TRBJ1-2|TRBV6-5|TRBD1
CASSFWDRAPKGYTF
TGTGCCAGCAGTTTTTGGGACAGGGCCCCCAAGGGCTACACCTTC
>.|TRBJ2-1|TRBV5-1|.
CASSGGGYNEQFF
TGCGCCAGCAGCGGAGGAGGGTACAATGAGCAGTTCTTC
>.|TRBJ1-2|TRBV18|.
CASSIERIGYGYTF
TGTGCCAGCTCAATAGAGCGGATCGGCTATGGCTACACCTTC